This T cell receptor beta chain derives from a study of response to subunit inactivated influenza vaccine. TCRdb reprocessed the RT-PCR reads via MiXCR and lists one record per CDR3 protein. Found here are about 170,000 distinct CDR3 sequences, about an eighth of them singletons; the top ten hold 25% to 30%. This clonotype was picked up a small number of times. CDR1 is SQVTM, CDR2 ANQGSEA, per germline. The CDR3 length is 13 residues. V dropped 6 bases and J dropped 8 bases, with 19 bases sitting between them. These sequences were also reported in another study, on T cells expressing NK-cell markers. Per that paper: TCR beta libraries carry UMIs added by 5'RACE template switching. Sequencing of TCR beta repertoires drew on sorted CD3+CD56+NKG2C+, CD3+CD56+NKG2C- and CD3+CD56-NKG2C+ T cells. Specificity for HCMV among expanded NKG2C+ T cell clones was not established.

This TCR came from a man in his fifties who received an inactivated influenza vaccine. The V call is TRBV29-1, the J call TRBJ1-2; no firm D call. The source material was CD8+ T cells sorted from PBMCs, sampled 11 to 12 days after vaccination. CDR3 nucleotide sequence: TGCAGCGTGTGGTTCGGCCAGGCCAGAGGCTACACCTTC. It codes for CSVWFGQARGYTF. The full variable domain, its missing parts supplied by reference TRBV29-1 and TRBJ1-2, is SAVISQKPSRDICQRGTSLTIQCQVDSQVTMMFWYRQQPGQSLTLIATANQGSEATYESGFVIDKFPISRPNLTFSTLTVSNMSPEDSSIYLCSVWFGQARGYTFGSGTRLTVV.